Listed here are 18 T cell receptor beta chains from one sample, sequenced in a study of CD8 T cells in ankylosing spondylitis (dated 2017 in TCRdb). Results the study describes overall, beyond this receptor: Blood from ankylosing spondylitis patients appeared to be characterized by a TCR beta motif made up of several highly homologous amino acid variants.

The method behind the library was 5' RACE. The reads were generated on an Illumina HiSeq 2500. TCRdb handled the public reads itself, with Q25 trimming in fastp and clone calling in MiXCR, and kept productive beta chains. Each CDR3 protein gets just one entry, which takes the most common genes and DNA from the rows behind it. This sample has under 150,000 distinct CDR3 sequences in its table, and 17% of those were observed once. The top ten hold approximately 30% of the sample. The antigens these receptors bind are not known. Sequencing used blood, either unsorted or a sorted T cell fraction (not recorded which). The origin of the receptors is a male donor with ankylosing spondylitis.

The rearrangement joins TRBV4-3 to TRBJ2-3, with D possibly matching TRBD2 (5 bases). CDR1 and CDR2 from the germline V gene are LGHNA and YSLEER. The CDR3 has 13 residues. The ends were cut back, 2 bases at V and 4 bases at J, with 7 bases in the middle. Here the CDR3 reads CASSQPLADTQYF. DNA for the CDR3: TGCGCCAGCAGCCAACCACTAGCAGATACGCAGTATTTT.

The table lists this clonotype with a few counts. The chain uses TRBV12-3 or TRBV12-4 and TRBJ1-2; D is ambiguous. The V end was cut by 6 bases, the J end by 4 bases, with 12 bases between. CDR3 length: 13 amino acids. The CDR3 loop is CASRYGSFYGYTF. CDR3 in DNA: TGTGCCAGCAGGTACGGGAGCTTCTATGGCTACACCTTC.

This clonotype has ten or more counts. This sequence joins TRBV20-1 and TRBJ2-1, with TRBD2 identical over 12 bases. The V segment lost 3 bases and the J segment 4 bases; nucleotides outside the gene matches: 4. The germline V gene encodes CDR1 DFQATT and CDR2 SNEGSKA (reference sequence). The CDR3 totals 15 residues. As DNA, the CDR3 is TGCAGTGCTAGGGCAGGACTAGCGGGGTACAATGAGCAGTTCTTC. Residues: CSARAGLAGYNEQFF.

The genes are TRBV12-3 or TRBV12-4 and TRBJ2-5; 11 bases are shared with TRBD2. V lost 6 bases, J lost 5 bases, and 8 bases stayed unmatched. The CDR3 extends over 15 amino acids. CDR3 DNA sequence: TGTGCCAGCAGCCTTAGCGGGAGGGCCCGGGAGACCCAGTACTTC. Its translation: CASSLSGRARETQYF.

This clonotype showed up just a few times. This sequence joins TRBV5-8 and TRBJ2-7; D is uncertain. This CDR3 has 15 amino acids. Between the trimmed V and J ends, which lost 0 bases and 4 bases, there was a span of 14 bases. CDR1 and CDR2 from the germline V gene are SGHTS and YDEGEE. The CDR3 protein is CASSLEWSRVYEQYF. In DNA, the CDR3 is TGTGCCAGCAGCTTGGAATGGTCTAGGGTTTACGAGCAGTACTTC.

On this clonotype itself: Its ends do not fully match the called genes, so a read error is possible. The CDR3 nucleotides read TGTGCCAGCAGCTGGGGGCAGGGTTTTGGCAATCAGCCCCAGCAATTT. Translation: CASSWGQGFGNQPQQF. The chain combines TRBV5-5 with TRBJ1-5; D might be TRBD1 (6 bases). The CDR3 totals 16 residues. Germline-derived CDR1 and CDR2 are SGHKS and YYEKEE (reference sequence).

This clonotype was counted at least ten times. The chain links TRBV12-3 or TRBV12-4 to TRBJ2-2; TRBD2 aligns across 8 bases. The V segment lost 5 bases and the J segment 7 bases; nucleotides outside the gene matches: 9. This CDR3 contains 15 residues. The CDR3 loop reads CASSRISGINGELFF. The CDR3 coding sequence is TGTGCCAGCAGTAGGATTAGCGGGATTAACGGGGAGCTGTTTTTT.

This chain joins TRBV29-1 and TRBJ2-2; possible D gene TRBD2, 5 bases. CDR1 and CDR2 from the germline V gene are SQVTM and ANQGSEA. V dropped 1 base and J dropped 0 bases, with 6 bases sitting between them. The CDR3 consists of 14 residues. The CDR3 DNA follows: TGCAGCGTTGAAGTTAGCGCGAACACCGGGGAGCTGTTTTTT. It specifies CSVEVSANTGELFF.

V and J are TRBV7-3 and TRBJ2-1; D remains ambiguous. Looked up from germline, CDR1 is SGHTA and CDR2 is FQGTGA. The CDR3 contains 17 residues. The V end was cut by 2 bases, the J end by 0 bases, with 14 bases between. The CDR3 DNA reads TGTGCCAGCAGCTTATACCCCGTCAGGCCCTCCTACAATGAGCAGTTCTTC. It translates to CASSLYPVRPSYNEQFF.

J is TRBJ2-1 and V is TRBV27; TRBD2 matches at 9 bases. V shed 2 bases and J 7 bases; nucleotides not matched to a gene: 6. This CDR3 is 15 amino acids long. The germline CDR1 and CDR2 sequences are MNHEY and SMNVEV (reference sequence). CDR3 sequence reads: CASSLLAGPDNEQFF. The CDR3 region has the DNA TGTGCCAGCAGTTTACTAGCGGGACCCGATAATGAGCAGTTCTTC.

Ten or more counts support this clonotype. J is TRBJ2-3 and V is TRBV7-9; D uncertain. The CDR3 length is 14 residues. Germline V gives CDR1 SEHNR, CDR2 FQNEAQ (reference sequence). V lost 5 bases and J 0 bases, leaving 9 bases between the germline ends. This chain's CDR3 is CASSQMMSTDTQYF. In DNA form, the CDR3 reads TGTGCCAGCAGCCAAATGATGAGCACAGATACGCAGTATTTT.

This clonotype was counted between two and nine times. This chain uses TRBV12-3 or TRBV12-4 with TRBJ1-4; D perhaps matches TRBD1 (5 bases). The V and J ends lost 6 bases and 0 bases respectively, with 17 bases between them. The CDR3 runs to 17 residues. CDR3 protein: CASRTTEGWATNEKLFF. The DNA for the CDR3 is TGTGCCAGCAGAACGACAGAGGGGTGGGCAACTAATGAAAAACTGTTTTTT.

This chain uses TRBV6-2 or TRBV6-3 with TRBJ2-7, with 7 bases aligning to TRBD2. Per the germline V gene, CDR1 is MNHEY and CDR2 is SVGEGT. V gave up 7 bases and J gave up 7 bases; unmatched junction bases: 13. This CDR3 has 14 amino acids. CDR3 loop: CASTPETSYLEQYF. The CDR3 nucleotides are TGTGCCAGCACTCCTGAGACTAGCTACTTGGAGCAGTACTTC.

At least ten counts were recorded for this clonotype. CDR3 sequence (DNA): TGTGCCAGCAGTGAATATGGCAGGTCCTACGAGCAGTACTTC. Its translation is CASSEYGRSYEQYF. The chain carries TRBV25-1 and TRBJ2-7; D is undetermined. Germline V gene lookup returns CDR1 MGHDK and CDR2 SYGVNS. The CDR3 contains 14 residues. Trimming stripped 0 bases from V and 1 base from J, with 7 bases between.

A few counts support this clonotype. The chain recombines TRBV6-1 with TRBJ1-2; TRBD1 matches 7 bases. Germline-derived CDR1 and CDR2 are MNHNS and SASEGT. The trim removed 2 bases at V and 2 bases at J, leaving 8 bases unmatched. This CDR3 is 16 amino acids long. The CDR3 loop is CASSEPVTGMNYGYTF. CDR3 nucleotides: TGTGCCAGCAGTGAACCCGTGACAGGGATGAACTATGGCTACACCTTC.

This clonotype showed up many times. The chain recombines TRBV24-1 with TRBJ2-1; no definite D call. This CDR3 has 12 amino acids. Germline V CDR1 and CDR2: KGHDR, SFDVKD. Trimming shortened V by 9 bases and J by 5 bases, and 10 bases separated the two germline ends. The CDR3 spells CATVSTNNEQFF. The CDR3 region has the DNA TGTGCCACCGTCTCGACGAACAATGAGCAGTTCTTC.

J is TRBJ2-3 and V is TRBV28; 12 positions match TRBD2. The CDR3 is 16 residues long. V shed 3 bases, J shed 4 bases, and the junction held 5 bases outside the gene matches. The V gene's germline CDR1 is MDHEN and CDR2 SYDVKM. CDR3 amino acids: CASSFGLAGGADTQYF. The DNA of the CDR3 is TGTGCCAGCAGTTTTGGGCTAGCGGGGGGGGCAGATACGCAGTATTTT.

The chain couples TRBV7-6 to TRBJ2-3, with unresolved D. V was clipped by 1 base and J by 0 bases, with 8 bases between them. Germline V gives CDR1 SGHVS, CDR2 FNYEAQ. The CDR3 length is 15 residues. DNA of the CDR3: TGTGCCAGCAGCTTAGGTGCTACTAGCACAGATACGCAGTATTTT. This gives the protein CASSLGATSTDTQYF.